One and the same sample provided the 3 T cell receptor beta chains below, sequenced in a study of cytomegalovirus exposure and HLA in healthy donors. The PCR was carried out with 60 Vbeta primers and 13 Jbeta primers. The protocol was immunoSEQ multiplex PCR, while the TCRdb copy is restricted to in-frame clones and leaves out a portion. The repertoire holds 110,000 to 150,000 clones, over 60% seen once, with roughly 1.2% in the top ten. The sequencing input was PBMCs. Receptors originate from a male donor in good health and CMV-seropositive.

CDR3 DNA sequence: TGTGCCAGCAGTTACGACGGGGGACTAGGGGTCGAGCAGTACTTC. This sequence encodes CASSYDGGLGVEQYF. V and J are TRBV6-5 and TRBJ2-7; 8 bases fit TRBD2. The length of the CDR3 is 15 residues. Germline values: CDR1 MNHEY, CDR2 SVGAGI. V trimming: 2 bases; J trimming: 6 bases; junction bases outside the gene matches: 9.

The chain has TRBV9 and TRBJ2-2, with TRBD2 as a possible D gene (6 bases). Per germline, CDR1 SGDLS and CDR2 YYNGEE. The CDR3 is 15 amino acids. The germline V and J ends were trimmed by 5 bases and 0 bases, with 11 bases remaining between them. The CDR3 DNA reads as TGTGCCAGCAGGGGAGGTCCAGCGAACACCGGGGAGCTGTTTTTT. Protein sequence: CASRGGPANTGELFF.

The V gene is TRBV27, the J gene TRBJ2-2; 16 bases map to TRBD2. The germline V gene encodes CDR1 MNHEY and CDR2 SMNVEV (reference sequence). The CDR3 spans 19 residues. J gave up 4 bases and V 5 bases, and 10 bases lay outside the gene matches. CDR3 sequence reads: CASSPQGLAGGWSTGELFF. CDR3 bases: TGTGCCAGCAGTCCGCAGGGACTAGCGGGAGGGTGGAGCACCGGGGAGCTGTTTTTT.